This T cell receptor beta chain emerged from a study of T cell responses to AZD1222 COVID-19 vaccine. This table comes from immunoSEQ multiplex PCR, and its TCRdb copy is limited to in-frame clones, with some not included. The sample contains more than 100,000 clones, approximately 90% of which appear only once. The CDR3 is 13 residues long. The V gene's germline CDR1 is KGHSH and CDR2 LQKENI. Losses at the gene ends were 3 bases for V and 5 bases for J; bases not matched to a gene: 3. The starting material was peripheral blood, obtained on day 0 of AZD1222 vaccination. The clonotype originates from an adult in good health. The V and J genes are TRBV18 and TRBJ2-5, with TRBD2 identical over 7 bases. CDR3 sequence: CASSPTSEETQYF. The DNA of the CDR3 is TGTGCCAGCTCACCTACTAGCGAGGAGACCCAGTACTTC.